This T cell receptor (beta chain) was sequenced for a study of control samples from healthy donors and cancer patients. The CDR3 is made up of 16 amino acids. Germline V lookup: CDR1 MDHEN, CDR2 SYDVKM. Losses at the gene ends were 5 bases for V and 2 bases for J; bases not matched to a gene: 8. Some clones are missing from TCRdb's copy, which holds only in-frame ones; the method was immunoSEQ multiplex PCR. Among around 100,000 clones, around 88% were seen once, and the ten largest hold approximately 14%. The sample consisted of blood. The genes are TRBV28 and TRBJ1-2; the match to TRBD1 covers 10 bases. The receptor's source is a man under 40 in good health. The DNA of the CDR3 is TGTGCCAGCAGTCAGGGGGGACAGGGGTGGAACTATGGCTACACCTTC. Translating gives CASSQGGQGWNYGYTF.